This TCR beta chain was sequenced during a study of graft-versus-host responses after intestinal transplantation. Libraries were prepared by immunoSEQ multiplex PCR; TCRdb keeps only in-frame clonotypes and omits some of them. The sample lists roughly 40,000 clones, about 91% seen once, with 3.5% to 5% in the top ten. This clone was seen a single time. Its antigen is unknown. Study observations and caveats: Present in recipient marrow, GvH clones included some that appeared first in ileum or blood.

The material sequenced was PBMCs, taken 524 days after transplant. The source is a human patient who received an intestinal transplant, so some T cells may come from the graft donor.

Here the CDR3 reads CASSYGNYGYTF. The CDR3 DNA follows: TGTGCCAGTTCCTATGGGAACTATGGCTACACCTTC. The genes are TRBV19 and TRBJ1-2; the D is unclear. V was clipped by 8 bases and J by 2 bases, with 9 bases between them. The CDR3 covers 12 residues. The germline V gene encodes CDR1 LNHDA and CDR2 SQIVND (reference sequence).